Listed here are 2 T cell receptor beta chains from one sample, sequenced in a study of T cell responses to AZD1222 COVID-19 vaccine. Only in-frame clones appear in the TCRdb table, and some are missing; sequencing was by immunoSEQ multiplex PCR. Of under 140,000 clones listed, 87% are singletons. The sequencing used peripheral blood, collected on day 0 of AZD1222 vaccination. Receptors were obtained from an adult in good health.

The chain employs TRBV5-1 and TRBJ2-3; 7 bases map to TRBD2. Germline CDR1 reads SGHRS; CDR2 reads YFSETQ. Trimming took 5 bases from V and 0 from J; bases not matched to a gene: 12. The CDR3 contains 17 residues. CDR3 sequence (DNA): TGCGCCAGCAGTGGTCCTAGCGGAGTCACTAGCACAGATACGCAGTATTTT. Its translation is CASSGPSGVTSTDTQYF.

The chain is built from TRBV7-2 and TRBJ1-2, with D maybe TRBD1 (5 bases). CDR3 size: 15 residues. Trimming shortened V by 0 bases and J by 4 bases, and 12 bases separated the two germline ends. CDR1 and CDR2 from the germline V gene are SGHTA and FQGNSA. The DNA for the CDR3 is TGTGCCAGCAGCTTAGCGGGCCGGGGCATCTATGGCTACACCTTC. The encoded protein is CASSLAGRGIYGYTF.